These 9 T cell receptor beta chains share one sample of origin, sequenced in a study of shared clonotypes between healthy human individuals. Generated by immunoSEQ multiplex PCR, the TCRdb table keeps only in-frame clones and is missing some. The sample yields a few hundred thousand clones, around 70% seen once. The material sequenced was memory CD4+ T cells sorted from blood. Subset in this sample: CD45RA-negative fraction. These receptors were obtained from a man aged 25 to 45 in good health.

V and J are TRBV7-2 and TRBJ2-2, with D uncertain. CDR1 SGHTA and CDR2 FQGNSA come from the germline V gene. The CDR3 sequence is 13 residues long. V lost 2 bases and J lost 4, with 5 bases in between. CDR3 region: CASSLRSTGELFF. The CDR3 bases are TGTGCCAGCAGCTTAAGATCCACCGGGGAGCTGTTTTTT.

The chain couples TRBV5-4 to TRBJ2-5; TRBD2 is a possible D gene (6 bases). V was pared by 0 bases and J by 5 bases, with 8 bases between. The CDR3 consists of 13 residues. Germline-derived CDR1 and CDR2 are SGHNT and YYREEE (reference sequence). CDR3 sequence (DNA): TGTGCCAGCAGCTTGGAGGGAGGTGAGACCCAGTACTTC. Its translation: CASSLEGGETQYF.

The gene calls are TRBV7-2 and TRBJ1-4; 9 nucleotides agree with TRBD1. The CDR3 runs to 17 residues. The V gene's germline CDR1 is SGHTA and CDR2 FQGNSA. The ends lost 5 bases at V and 5 bases at J; junction bases unmatched: 12. This CDR3 is CASSAPGQGYKNEKLFF. The DNA of the CDR3 is TGTGCCAGCAGCGCACCGGGACAGGGATACAAAAATGAAAAACTGTTTTTT. Full variable domain (remainder filled in from reference TRBV7-2 and TRBJ1-4): GAGVSQSPSNKVTEKGKDVELRCDPISGHTALYWYRQSLGQGLEFLIYFQGNSAPDKSGLPSDRFSAERTGGSVSTLTIQRTQQEDSAVYLCASSAPGQGYKNEKLFFGSGTQLSVL.

As regards this clone: Other DNA sequences within the sample encode an identical CDR3. The chain recombines TRBV7-9 with TRBJ2-5; D may be TRBD1 (5 bases). Germline CDR1 SEHNR, CDR2 FQNEAQ (reference sequence). CDR3 length: 11 residues. V was shortened by 4 bases and J by 5 bases, with 5 bases between the two germline ends. The CDR3 nucleotides are TGTGCCAGCAGCTCAGGGGAGACCCAGTACTTC. Translated: CASSSGETQYF.

The J gene is TRBJ2-7, the V gene TRBV18, with D possibly matching TRBD1 (6 bases). The CDR3 extends over 15 amino acids. V was trimmed by 3 bases and J by 2 bases, leaving 14 bases between them. Germline V CDR1 and CDR2: KGHSH, LQKENI. CDR3 protein: CASSPNTDRTYEQYF. The CDR3 coding sequence is TGTGCCAGCTCACCTAACACGGACAGAACCTACGAGCAGTACTTC.

The chain couples TRBV15 to TRBJ2-7; D tentatively reads TRBD1 or TRBD2 (6 bases each). The germline V gene has CDR1 LNHNV and CDR2 YYDKDF (reference sequence). Trimming left V 0 bases short and J 4 bases short, with 13 bases between. The length of the CDR3 is 15 residues. The CDR3 loop is CATSRDSGGGYEQYF. CDR3 in DNA: TGTGCCACCAGCAGAGATTCCGGGGGCGGGTACGAGCAGTACTTC.

The chain joins TRBV6-5 to TRBJ2-7, with TRBD1 matching 8 bases. V was clipped by 4 bases and J by 0 bases; unmatched bases: 8. CDR3 length: 16 residues. CDR1 and CDR2 (germline): MNHEY, SVGAGI. The CDR3 sequence is CASSSLRQGHSYEQYF. The CDR3, as DNA: TGTGCCAGCAGTTCCCTCCGACAGGGGCACTCCTACGAGCAGTACTTC.

The V call is TRBV28, the J call TRBJ1-5; unclear D gene. There are 17 residues in the CDR3. CDR1 is MDHEN and CDR2 is SYDVKM in the germline V gene. V lost 6 bases and J lost 0, with 18 bases in between. CDR3 DNA: TGTGCCAGCAGATCGACAATAGGAGATTATAGCAATCAGCCCCAGCATTTT. It translates to CASRSTIGDYSNQPQHF.

The chain couples TRBV4-1 to TRBJ2-5; TRBD2 matches at 10 bases. V was pared by 4 bases and J by 4 bases, with 9 bases of the junction left unmatched. CDR1 MGHRA and CDR2 YSYEKL come from the germline V gene. This CDR3 is 16 amino acids long. The CDR3 region is CASSPQTLAGAETQYF. In DNA, the CDR3 is TGCGCCAGCAGCCCTCAGACCCTAGCGGGAGCAGAGACCCAGTACTTC.